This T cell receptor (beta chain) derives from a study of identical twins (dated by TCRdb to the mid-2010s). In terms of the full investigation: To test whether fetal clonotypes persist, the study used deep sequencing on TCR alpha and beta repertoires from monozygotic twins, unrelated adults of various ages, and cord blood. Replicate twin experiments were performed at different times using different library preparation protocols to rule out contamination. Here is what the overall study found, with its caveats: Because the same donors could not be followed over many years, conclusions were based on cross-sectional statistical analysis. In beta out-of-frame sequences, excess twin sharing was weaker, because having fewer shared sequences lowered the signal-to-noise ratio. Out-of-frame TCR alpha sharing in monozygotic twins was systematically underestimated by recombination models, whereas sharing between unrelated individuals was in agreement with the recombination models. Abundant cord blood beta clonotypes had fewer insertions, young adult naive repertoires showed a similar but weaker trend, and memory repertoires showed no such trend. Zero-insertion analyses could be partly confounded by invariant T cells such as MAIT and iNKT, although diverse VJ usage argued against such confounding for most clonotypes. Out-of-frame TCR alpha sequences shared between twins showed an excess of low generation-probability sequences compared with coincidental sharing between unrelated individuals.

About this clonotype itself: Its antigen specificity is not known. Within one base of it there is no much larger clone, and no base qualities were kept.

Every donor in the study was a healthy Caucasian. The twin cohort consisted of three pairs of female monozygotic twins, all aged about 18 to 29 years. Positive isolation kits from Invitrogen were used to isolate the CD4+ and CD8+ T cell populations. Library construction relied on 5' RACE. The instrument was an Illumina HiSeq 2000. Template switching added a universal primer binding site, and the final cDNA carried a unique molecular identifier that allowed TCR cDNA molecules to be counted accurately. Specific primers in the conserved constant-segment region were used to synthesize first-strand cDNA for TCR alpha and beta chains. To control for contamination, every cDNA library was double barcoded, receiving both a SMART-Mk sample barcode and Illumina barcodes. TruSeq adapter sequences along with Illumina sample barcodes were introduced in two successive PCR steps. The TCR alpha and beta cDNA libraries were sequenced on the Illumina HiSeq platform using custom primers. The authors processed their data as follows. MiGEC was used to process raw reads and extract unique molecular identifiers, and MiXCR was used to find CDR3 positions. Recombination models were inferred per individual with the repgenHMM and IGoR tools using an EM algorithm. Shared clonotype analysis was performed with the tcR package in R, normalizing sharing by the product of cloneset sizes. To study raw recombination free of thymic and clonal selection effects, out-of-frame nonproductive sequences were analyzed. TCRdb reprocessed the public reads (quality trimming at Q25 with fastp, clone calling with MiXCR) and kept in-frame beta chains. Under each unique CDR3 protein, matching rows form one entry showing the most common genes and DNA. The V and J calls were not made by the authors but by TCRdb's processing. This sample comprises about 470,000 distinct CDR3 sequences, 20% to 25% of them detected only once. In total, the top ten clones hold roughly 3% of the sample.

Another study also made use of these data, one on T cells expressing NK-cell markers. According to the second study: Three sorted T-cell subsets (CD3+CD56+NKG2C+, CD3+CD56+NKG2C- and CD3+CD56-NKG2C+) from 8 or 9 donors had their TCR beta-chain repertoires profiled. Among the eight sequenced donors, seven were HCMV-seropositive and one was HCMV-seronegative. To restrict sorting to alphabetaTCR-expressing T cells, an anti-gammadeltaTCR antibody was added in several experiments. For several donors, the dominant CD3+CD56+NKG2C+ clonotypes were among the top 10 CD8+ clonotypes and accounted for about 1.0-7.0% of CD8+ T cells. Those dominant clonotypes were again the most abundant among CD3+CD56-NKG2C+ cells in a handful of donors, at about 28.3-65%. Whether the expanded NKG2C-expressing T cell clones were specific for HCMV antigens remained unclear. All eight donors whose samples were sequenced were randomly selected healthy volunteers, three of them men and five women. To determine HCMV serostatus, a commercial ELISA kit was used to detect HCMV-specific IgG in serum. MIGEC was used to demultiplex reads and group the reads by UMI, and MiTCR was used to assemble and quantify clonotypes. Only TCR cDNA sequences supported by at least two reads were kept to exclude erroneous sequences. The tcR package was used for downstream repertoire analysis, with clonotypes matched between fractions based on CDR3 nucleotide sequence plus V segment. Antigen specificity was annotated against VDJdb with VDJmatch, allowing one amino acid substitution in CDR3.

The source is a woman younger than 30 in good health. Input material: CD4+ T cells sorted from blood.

In nucleotides, the sequence is TGTGCCAGCAGTTACTCTGGGGGGCGGGAGGGGTCCTACAATGAGCAGTTCTTC. The translation is CASSYSGGREGSYNEQFF. The chain is assembled from TRBV6-2 or TRBV6-3 and TRBJ2-1; 9 bases in the junction line up with TRBD2. Trimmed from V: 0 bases; trimmed from J: 1 base; junction bases lacking a gene match: 7. The CDR3 has 18 amino acids, counting the end cysteine and phenylalanine. The only DNA kept is the CDR3, 54 bases in frame from the first base. Per the germline V gene, MNHEY is the CDR1 and SVGEGT is the CDR2.